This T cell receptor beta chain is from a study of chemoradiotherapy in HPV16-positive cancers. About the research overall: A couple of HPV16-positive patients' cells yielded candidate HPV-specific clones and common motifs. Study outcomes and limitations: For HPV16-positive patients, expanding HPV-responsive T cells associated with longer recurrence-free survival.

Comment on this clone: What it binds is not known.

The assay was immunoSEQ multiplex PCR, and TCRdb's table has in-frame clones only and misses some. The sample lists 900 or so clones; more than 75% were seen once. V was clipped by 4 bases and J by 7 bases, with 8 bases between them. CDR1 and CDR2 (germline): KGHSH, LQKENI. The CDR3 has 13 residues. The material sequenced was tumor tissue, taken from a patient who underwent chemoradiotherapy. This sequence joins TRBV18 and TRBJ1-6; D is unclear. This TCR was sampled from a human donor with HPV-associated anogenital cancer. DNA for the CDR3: TGTGCCAGCTCACAGGAAGACAATTCACCCCTCCACTTT. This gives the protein CASSQEDNSPLHF.